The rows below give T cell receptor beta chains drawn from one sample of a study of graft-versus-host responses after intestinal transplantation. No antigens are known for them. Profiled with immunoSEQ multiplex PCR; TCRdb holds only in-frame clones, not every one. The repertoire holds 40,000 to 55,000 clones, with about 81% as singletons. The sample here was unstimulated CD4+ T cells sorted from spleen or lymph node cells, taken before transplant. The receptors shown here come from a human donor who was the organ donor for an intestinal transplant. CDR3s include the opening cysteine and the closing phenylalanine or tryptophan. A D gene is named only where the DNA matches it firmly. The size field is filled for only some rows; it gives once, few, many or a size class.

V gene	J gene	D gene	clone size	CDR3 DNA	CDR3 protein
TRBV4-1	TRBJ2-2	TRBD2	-	TGCGCCAGCAGCCGGACGAGCGGGAGCGACACCGGGGAGCTGTTTTTT	CASSRTSGSDTGELFF
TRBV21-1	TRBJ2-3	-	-	TGTGCCAGCAGTTCTATCTGGACAGGGGGAAGGACAGATACGCAGTATTTT	CASSSIWTGGRTDTQYF
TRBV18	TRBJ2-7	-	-	TGTGCCAGCTCACCATCCAGAACCCATTCCTACGAGCAGTACTTC	CASSPSRTHSYEQYF
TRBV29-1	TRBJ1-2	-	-	TGCAGCGTTGTTGTACGGAACTATGGCTACACCTTC	CSVVVRNYGYTF
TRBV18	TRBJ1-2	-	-	TGTGCCAGCTCCGGCTACTATGGCTACACCTTC	CASSGYYGYTF
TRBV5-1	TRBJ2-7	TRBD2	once	TGCGCCAGCAGCCCTGGGCGGACTAGCGGGAGCTCCTACGAGCAGTACTTC	CASSPGRTSGSSYEQYF
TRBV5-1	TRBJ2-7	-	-	TGCGCCAGCAGGGGCCAGGGAAGAAGCTACGAGCAGTACTTC	CASRGQGRSYEQYF
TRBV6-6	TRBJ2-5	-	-	TGTGCCAGCAGTACCCTAAACCGGGGGACCCAGTACTTC	CASSTLNRGTQYF
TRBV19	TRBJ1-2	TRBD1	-	TGTGCCAGTAGTCCTTGGGACAGGGGATCAAACTATGGCTACACCTTC	CASSPWDRGSNYGYTF
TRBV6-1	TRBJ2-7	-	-	TGTGCCAGCAGCCCTGGACACTCCTACGAGCAGTACTTC	CASSPGHSYEQYF
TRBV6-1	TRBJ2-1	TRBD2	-	TGTGCCAGCGAGGCGGGAGGGCCGAGAGATGAGCAGTTCTTC	CASEAGGPRDEQFF